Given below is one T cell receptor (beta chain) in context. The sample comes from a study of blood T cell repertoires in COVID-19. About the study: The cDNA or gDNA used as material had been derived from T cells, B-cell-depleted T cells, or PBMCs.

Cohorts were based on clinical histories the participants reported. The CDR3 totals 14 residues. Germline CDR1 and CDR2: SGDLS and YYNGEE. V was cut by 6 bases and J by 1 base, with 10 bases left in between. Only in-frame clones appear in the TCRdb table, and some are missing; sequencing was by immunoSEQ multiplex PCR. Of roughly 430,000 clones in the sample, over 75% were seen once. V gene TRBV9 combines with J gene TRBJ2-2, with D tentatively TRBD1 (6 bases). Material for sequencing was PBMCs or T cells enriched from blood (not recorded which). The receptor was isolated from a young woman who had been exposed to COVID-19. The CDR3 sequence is CASTGTLNTGELFF. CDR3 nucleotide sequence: TGTGCCAGCACCGGGACACTGAACACCGGGGAGCTGTTTTTT.